Sequencing of this TCR beta chain was carried out in a study of T cell responses to AZD1222 COVID-19 vaccine. TCRdb keeps only in-frame clones here, not all; method: immunoSEQ multiplex PCR. The sample has about 120,000 clones, 80% to 85% seen once; the top ten hold approximately 9.4%. V lost 2 bases, J lost 6 bases, and 10 bases lay in between. The CDR3 totals 13 residues. Germline lookup yields CDR1 KGHDR and CDR2 SFDVKD. Study results and caveats: Seropositive AZD1222 recipients at baseline numbered only six or seven. Sampled repertoires all dated from after the peak T cell response. Clonal diversity was possibly underestimated, and white British individuals and females predominated among donors.

A note on this clone: Antigen unknown.

The sequence came from an adult in good health. V gene TRBV24-1 combines with J gene TRBJ2-7; no clear D gene. Here the sequenced sample was peripheral blood, taken on day 0 of AZD1222 vaccination. The CDR3 DNA is TGTGCCACCAGTGATTCCTCCAGGCTCGAGCAGTACTTC. Its translation is CATSDSSRLEQYF.